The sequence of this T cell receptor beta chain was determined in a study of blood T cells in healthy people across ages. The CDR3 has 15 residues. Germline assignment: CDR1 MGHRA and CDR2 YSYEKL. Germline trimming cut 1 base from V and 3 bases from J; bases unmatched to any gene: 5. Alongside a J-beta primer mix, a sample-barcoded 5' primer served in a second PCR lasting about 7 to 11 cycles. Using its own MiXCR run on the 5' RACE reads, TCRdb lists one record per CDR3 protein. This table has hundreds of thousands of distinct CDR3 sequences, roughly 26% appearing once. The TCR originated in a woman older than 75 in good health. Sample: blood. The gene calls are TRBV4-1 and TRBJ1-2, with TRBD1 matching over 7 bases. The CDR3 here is CASSQAPGQHYGYTF. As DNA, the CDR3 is TGCGCCAGCAGCCAAGCTCCGGGACAGCACTATGGCTACACCTTC.